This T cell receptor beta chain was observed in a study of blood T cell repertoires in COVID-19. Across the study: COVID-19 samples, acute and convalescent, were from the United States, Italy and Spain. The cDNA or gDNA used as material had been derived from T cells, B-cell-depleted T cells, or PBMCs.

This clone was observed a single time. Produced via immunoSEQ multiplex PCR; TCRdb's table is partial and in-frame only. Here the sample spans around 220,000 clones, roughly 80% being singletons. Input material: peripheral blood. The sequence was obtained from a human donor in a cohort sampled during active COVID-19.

In DNA form, the CDR3 reads TGTGCCAGCAGCCAAGAAGTAACTAGCGGGAGGGCCGGGAACGACGAGCAGTACTTC. It is translated as CASSQEVTSGRAGNDEQYF. V usage is TRBV4-2 and J usage is TRBJ2-7, with 13 bases that match TRBD2. The V gene's germline CDR1 is LGHNA and CDR2 YNFKEQ. CDR3 size: 19 residues. Trimming cost V 0 bases and J 5 bases; bases outside gene matches: 13.